This note documents a single T cell receptor (beta chain) sequence. Original analysis: Counts of nucleated cells, estimated from reference gene primer amplification, were obtained. Here immunoSEQ multiplex PCR was the method, and the copy in TCRdb shows in-frame clones only, minus some. V, J and clone size are those of that table, while D and trimming were read from the DNA. Of 150,000 to 200,000 clones listed, roughly 78% are singletons. This record comes from a study of blood T cell repertoires in COVID-19. Study-level background: Acute-phase and convalescent COVID-19 samples originated in the United States, Italy and Spain. PBMCs, B-cell-depleted T cells, or T cells were the source of the cDNA or gDNA that made up the material.

The V segment lost 4 bases and the J segment 8 bases; nucleotides outside the gene matches: 12. Germline loops: CDR1 MNHEY, CDR2 SMNVEV (reference sequence). The CDR3 is 16 residues long. The source is a man aged 65 to 79 with active or convalescent COVID-19. Sequencing used peripheral blood. The gene calls are TRBV27 and TRBJ1-2; 11 bases fit TRBD1. CDR3 protein: CASSSAGQGARNGYTF. CDR3 nucleotides: TGTGCCAGCAGTTCAGCCGGACAGGGGGCGCGAAACGGCTACACCTTC.